This T cell receptor beta chain was sequenced for a study of radiotherapy plus CTLA-4 blockade in lung cancer. The overall study: An objective response was seen in 15% to 20% of patients, and disease control in roughly 28%. Broader study findings: Blood TCR clones of tumor origin expanded after radiotherapy plus ipilimumab.

CDR1 and CDR2 from the germline V gene are MNHEY and SVGAGI. CDR3 length equals 14 residues. V lost 2 bases, J lost 4 bases, and 11 bases lay in between. Comments on this clone: Its specificity is not known.

Sequencing used immunoSEQ multiplex PCR; TCRdb keeps in-frame clones, though not all of them. The profile covers tens of thousands of clones, with more than 60% appearing a single time and 9.5% to 10% taken by the ten largest. The receptor's source is a human donor with non-small cell lung cancer who had stable disease on radiotherapy plus ipilimumab. Source: peripheral blood, taken from a patient treated with radiotherapy plus ipilimumab. The chain uses TRBV6-5 and TRBJ1-1; no firm D call. The CDR3 nucleotides are TGTGCCAGCAGTTACGGGCAGGCTGGCACTGAAGCTTTCTTT. This encodes CASSYGQAGTEAFF.